This is a list of T cell receptor beta chains from one sample in a study of beta chain features in type 1 diabetes. Produced via immunoSEQ multiplex PCR; TCRdb's table is partial and in-frame only. This table holds just over 150,000 clones, over 8.5% found once. Sequenced input: central memory CD4+ T cells from blood. The receptors derive from a man in his late teens or twenties in good health. Each CDR3 is given with its conserved first and last residue. The D gene is left open where the match is weak. Size is stated for part of the rows, as once, few or many counts, or as a class when the clone is expanded.

j_gene	d_gene	abundance	v_gene	CDR3aa	CDR3nt
TRBJ2-5	-	few	TRBV18	CASSPEVAETQYF	TGTGCCAGCTCACCGGAGGTTGCGGAGACCCAGTACTTC
TRBJ2-6	-	-	TRBV4-2	CASTYSGANVLTF	TGTGCCAGCACGTACTCTGGGGCCAACGTCCTGACTTTC
TRBJ1-3	-	-	TRBV9	CASSSGVDPGNTIYF	TGTGCCAGCAGTTCTGGCGTCGACCCTGGAAACACCATATATTTT
TRBJ1-2	TRBD1	-	TRBV7-2	CASSLAGTGAYYGYTF	TGTGCCAGCAGCTTAGCCGGGACAGGGGCGTACTATGGCTACACCTTC
TRBJ2-5	-	-	TRBV7-2	CASSFGQPRTETQYF	TGTGCCAGCAGCTTCGGCCAGCCTAGGACTGAGACCCAGTACTTC
TRBJ1-5	-	few	TRBV28	CASSLDVKHF	TGTGCCAGCAGTTTAGATGTCAAGCATTTT
TRBJ1-6	-	few	TRBV6-5	CASSPPGTNSPLHF	TGTGCCAGCAGCCCACCGGGAACAAATTCACCCCTCCACTTT
TRBJ1-4	-	many	TRBV5-1	CASSLGIDEKLFF	TGCGCCAGCAGCTTAGGAATCGATGAAAAACTGTTTTTT
TRBJ2-3	TRBD2	few	TRBV7-2	CASSLSAGLTDTQYF	TGTGCCAGCAGCTTGTCAGCGGGGCTCACAGATACGCAGTATTTT
TRBJ2-2	-	few	TRBV7-8	CASSPNRARRTGELFF	TGTGCCAGCAGCCCCAACAGGGCTCGGCGGACCGGGGAGCTGTTTTTT
TRBJ2-6	TRBD1	-	TRBV10-3	CAIGGNRGPSGANVLTF	TGTGCCATCGGTGGTAACAGGGGGCCCTCTGGGGCCAACGTCCTGACTTTC
TRBJ1-2	-	-	TRBV19	CASSAQTNYGYTF	TGTGCCAGTAGTGCACAGACTAACTATGGCTACACCTTC
TRBJ2-3	TRBD2	few	TRBV28	CASHPSGRAKDTQYF	TGTGCCAGCCATCCTAGCGGGAGGGCCAAGGATACGCAGTATTTT
TRBJ2-5	TRBD1	few	TRBV19	CASSTGTAQETQYF	TGTGCCAGTAGTACCGGGACAGCCCAAGAGACCCAGTACTTC
TRBJ2-3	-	-	TRBV30	CAWGRGRTISSDTQYF	TGCGCCTGGGGGAGGGGGCGGACGATTAGCTCAGATACGCAGTATTTT
TRBJ1-1	TRBD1	many	TRBV14	CASSLTNRGEAFF	TGTGCCAGCAGCCTCACCAACAGGGGGGAGGCTTTCTTT
TRBJ2-7	-	-	TRBV15	CATSRDRAGNNEQYF	TGTGCCACCAGCAGAGATAGGGCAGGGAACAACGAGCAGTACTTC
TRBJ2-3	TRBD2	-	TRBV7-2	CASSLRGLAGGSDTQYF	TGTGCCAGCAGCTTAAGGGGACTAGCGGGGGGCTCAGATACGCAGTATTTT
TRBJ2-1	TRBD2	few	TRBV7-2	CASSVTSGTRYNEQFF	TGTGCCAGCAGCGTCACTAGCGGGACCCGTTACAATGAGCAGTTCTTC
TRBJ2-7	-	-	TRBV12-5	CASGATGCPYEQYF	TGTGCTAGTGGCGCAACAGGGTGCCCCTACGAGCAGTACTTC
TRBJ2-1	-	-	TRBV5-1	CASSLKTGTVNEQFF	TGCGCCAGCAGCTTGAAGACCGGGACGGTAAATGAGCAGTTCTTC
TRBJ1-3	-	few	TRBV7-2	CASSYRSGSVGNTIYF	TGTGCCAGCAGCTACCGGAGCGGCAGCGTTGGAAACACCATATATTTT
TRBJ2-7	-	-	TRBV7-3	CASSRFAYEQYF	TGTGCCAGCAGCCGGTTCGCCTACGAGCAGTACTTC
TRBJ2-2	TRBD2	-	TRBV5-1	CASNPTGLAGNTGELFF	TGCGCCAGCAACCCGACCGGGCTAGCGGGGAACACCGGGGAGCTGTTTTTT
TRBJ1-6	-	few	TRBV6-5	CASSEGYNSPLHF	TGTGCCAGCAGTGAAGGTTATAATTCACCCCTCCACTTT
TRBJ2-7	-	few	TRBV4-1	CASSQRTGSSYEQYF	TGCGCCAGCAGCCAGAGAACAGGGAGCTCCTACGAGCAGTACTTC
TRBJ2-1	TRBD1	few	TRBV18	CASSPGQDRYNEQFF	TGTGCCAGCTCACCGGGACAGGATCGCTACAATGAGCAGTTCTTC
TRBJ2-1	TRBD2	many	TRBV19	CASSILLAGGYEQFF	TGTGCCAGTAGTATACTGCTAGCGGGGGGCTATGAGCAGTTCTTC
TRBJ2-3	-	-	TRBV5-6	CASSFGLGGSTDTQYF	TGTGCCAGCAGCTTTGGACTGGGGGGTAGCACAGATACGCAGTATTTT
TRBJ2-1	-	many	TRBV5-5	CASSLAVGAYNEQFF	TGTGCCAGCAGCTTGGCGGTGGGAGCATACAATGAGCAGTTCTTC
TRBJ2-7	-	few	TRBV7-2	CASSSAGLLNYEQYF	TGTGCCAGCAGCTCCGCGGGACTCCTCAACTACGAGCAGTACTTC
TRBJ2-5	-	-	TRBV9	CASSVGPGLGETQYF	TGTGCCAGCAGCGTAGGCCCGGGTTTAGGAGAGACCCAGTACTTC
TRBJ2-7	-	-	TRBV7-9	CASSSVGYEQYF	TGTGCCAGCAGCTCCGTAGGTTACGAGCAGTACTTC
TRBJ1-4	-	-	TRBV5-1	CASSPTGRTNEKLFF	TGCGCCAGCAGCCCGACGGGGAGGACTAATGAAAAACTGTTTTTT
TRBJ2-2	TRBD2	-	TRBV4-1	CASSQVPSGNVGELFF	TGCGCCAGCAGCCAAGTCCCTAGCGGGAATGTCGGGGAGCTGTTTTTT
TRBJ1-5	-	-	TRBV11-2	CASSLQGNQPQHF	TGTGCCAGCAGCTTGCAGGGGAATCAGCCCCAGCATTTT
TRBJ1-4	-	-	TRBV29-1	CSVPSGATNEKLFF	TGCAGCGTTCCCTCAGGGGCAACTAATGAAAAACTGTTTTTT
TRBJ2-2	-	many	TRBV2	CASILGLGTGELFF	TGTGCCAGCATACTGGGGCTTGGCACCGGGGAGCTGTTTTTT
TRBJ2-3	TRBD1	-	TRBV7-2	CASRPGGPDTQYF	TGTGCCAGCAGGCCAGGGGGCCCCGATACGCAGTATTTT
TRBJ1-1	-	-	TRBV29-1	CSAQLGGGTEAFF	TGCAGCGCTCAGTTGGGGGGCGGCACTGAAGCTTTCTTT